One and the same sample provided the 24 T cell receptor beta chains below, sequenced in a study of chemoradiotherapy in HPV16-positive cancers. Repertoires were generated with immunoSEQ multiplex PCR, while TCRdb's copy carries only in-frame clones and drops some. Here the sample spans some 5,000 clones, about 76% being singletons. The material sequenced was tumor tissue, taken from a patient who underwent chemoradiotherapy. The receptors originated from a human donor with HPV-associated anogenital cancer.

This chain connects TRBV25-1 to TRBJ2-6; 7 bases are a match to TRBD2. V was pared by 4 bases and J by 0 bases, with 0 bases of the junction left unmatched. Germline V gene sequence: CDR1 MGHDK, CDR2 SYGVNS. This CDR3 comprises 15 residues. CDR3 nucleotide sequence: TGTGCCAGCAGTGGGGACTACTCTGGGGCCAACGTCCTGACTTTC. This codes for CASSGDYSGANVLTF.

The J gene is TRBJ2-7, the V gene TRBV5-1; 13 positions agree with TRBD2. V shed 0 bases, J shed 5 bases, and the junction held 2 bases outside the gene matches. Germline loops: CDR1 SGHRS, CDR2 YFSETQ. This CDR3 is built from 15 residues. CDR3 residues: CASSLVGTSGDEQYF. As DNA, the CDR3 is TGCGCCAGCAGCTTGGTCGGGACTAGCGGGGACGAGCAGTACTTC.

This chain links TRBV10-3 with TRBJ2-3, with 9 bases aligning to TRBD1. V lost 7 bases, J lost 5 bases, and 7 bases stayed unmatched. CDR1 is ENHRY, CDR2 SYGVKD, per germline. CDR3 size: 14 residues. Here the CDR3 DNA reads TGTGCCATCACCGGGACAGGGTCCGAAGATACGCAGTATTTT. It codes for CAITGTGSEDTQYF.

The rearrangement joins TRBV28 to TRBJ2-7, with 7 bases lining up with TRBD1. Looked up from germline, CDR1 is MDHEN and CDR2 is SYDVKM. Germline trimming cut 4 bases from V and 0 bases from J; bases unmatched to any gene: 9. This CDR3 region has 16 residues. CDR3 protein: CASSSFDRVSSYEQYF. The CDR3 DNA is TGTGCCAGCAGTTCGTTCGACAGGGTGAGCTCCTACGAGCAGTACTTC.

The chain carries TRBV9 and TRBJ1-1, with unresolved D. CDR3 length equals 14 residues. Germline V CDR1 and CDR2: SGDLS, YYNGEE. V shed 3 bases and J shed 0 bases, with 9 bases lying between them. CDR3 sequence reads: CASSADLMNTEAFF. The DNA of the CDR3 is TGTGCCAGCAGCGCAGACTTAATGAACACTGAAGCTTTCTTT.

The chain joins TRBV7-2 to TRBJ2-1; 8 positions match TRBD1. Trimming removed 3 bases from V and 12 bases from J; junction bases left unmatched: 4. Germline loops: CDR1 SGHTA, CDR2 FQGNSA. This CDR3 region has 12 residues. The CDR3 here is CASSFRDRLQFF. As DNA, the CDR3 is TGTGCCAGCAGCTTCCGGGACAGGCTGCAGTTCTTC.

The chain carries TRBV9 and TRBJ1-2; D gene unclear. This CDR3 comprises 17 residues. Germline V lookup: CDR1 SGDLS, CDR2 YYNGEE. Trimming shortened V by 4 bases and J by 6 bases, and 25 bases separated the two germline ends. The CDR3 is CASSPFDPRVGANGYTF. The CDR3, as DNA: TGTGCCAGCAGCCCCTTCGACCCCCGAGTTGGTGCAAATGGCTACACCTTC.

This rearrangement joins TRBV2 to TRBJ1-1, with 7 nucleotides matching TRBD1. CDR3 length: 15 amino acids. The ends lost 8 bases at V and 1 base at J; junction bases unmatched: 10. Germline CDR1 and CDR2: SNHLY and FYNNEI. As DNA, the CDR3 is TGTGCCAGCGAGGAACAGGGGAACTCGAACACTGAAGCTTTCTTT. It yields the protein CASEEQGNSNTEAFF.

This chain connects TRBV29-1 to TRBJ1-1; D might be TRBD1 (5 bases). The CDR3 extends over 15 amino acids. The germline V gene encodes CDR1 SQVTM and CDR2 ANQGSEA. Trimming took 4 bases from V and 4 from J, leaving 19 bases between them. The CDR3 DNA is TGCAGCGTTGTGGGGGGGTTGGGATTTCCCACTGAAGCTTTCTTT. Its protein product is CSVVGGLGFPTEAFF.

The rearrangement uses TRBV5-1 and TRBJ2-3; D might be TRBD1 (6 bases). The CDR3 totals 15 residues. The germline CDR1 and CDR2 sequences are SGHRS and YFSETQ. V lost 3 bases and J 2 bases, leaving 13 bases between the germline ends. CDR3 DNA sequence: TGCGCCAGCAGCTACGGGACACCATACACAGATACGCAGTATTTT. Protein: CASSYGTPYTDTQYF.

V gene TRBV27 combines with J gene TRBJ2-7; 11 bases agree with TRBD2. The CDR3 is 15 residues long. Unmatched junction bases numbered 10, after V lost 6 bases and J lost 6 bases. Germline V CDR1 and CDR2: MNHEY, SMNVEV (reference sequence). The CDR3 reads CASRYDLAGGAEQYF. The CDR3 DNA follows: TGTGCCAGCAGATATGATCTAGCGGGAGGTGCCGAGCAGTACTTC.

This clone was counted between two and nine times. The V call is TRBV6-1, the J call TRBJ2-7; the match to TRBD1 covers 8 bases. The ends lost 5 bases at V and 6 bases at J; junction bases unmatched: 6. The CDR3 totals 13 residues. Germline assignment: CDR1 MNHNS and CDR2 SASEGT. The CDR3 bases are TGTGCCAGCAGTCTGACAGGGGAGTTCGAGCAGTACTTC. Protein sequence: CASSLTGEFEQYF.

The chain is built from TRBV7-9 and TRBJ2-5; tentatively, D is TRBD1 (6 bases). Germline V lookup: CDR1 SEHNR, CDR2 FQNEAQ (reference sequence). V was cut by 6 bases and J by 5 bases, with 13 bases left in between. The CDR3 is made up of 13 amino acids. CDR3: CASRPGAGETQYF. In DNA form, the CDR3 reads TGTGCCAGCAGACCAGGGGCAGGGGAGACCCAGTACTTC. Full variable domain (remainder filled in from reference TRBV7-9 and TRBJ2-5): DTGVSQNPRHKITKRGQNVTFRCDPISEHNRLYWYRQTLGQGPEFLTYFQNEAQLEKSRLLSDRFSAERPKGSFSTLEIQRTEQGDSAMYLCASRPGAGETQYFGPGTRLLVL.

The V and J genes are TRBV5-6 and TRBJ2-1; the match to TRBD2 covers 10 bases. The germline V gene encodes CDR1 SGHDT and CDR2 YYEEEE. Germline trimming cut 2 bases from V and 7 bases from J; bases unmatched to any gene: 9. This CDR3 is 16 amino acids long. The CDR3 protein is CASSLAGGPRVNEQFF. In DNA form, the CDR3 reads TGTGCCAGCAGCTTAGCGGGAGGGCCTCGGGTAAATGAGCAGTTCTTC.

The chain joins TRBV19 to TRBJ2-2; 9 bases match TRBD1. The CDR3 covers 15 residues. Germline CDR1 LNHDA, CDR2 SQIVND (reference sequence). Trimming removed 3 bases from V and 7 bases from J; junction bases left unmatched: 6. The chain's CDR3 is CASSISGQGYGELFF. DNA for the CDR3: TGTGCCAGTAGTATCTCGGGACAGGGTTACGGGGAGCTGTTTTTT.

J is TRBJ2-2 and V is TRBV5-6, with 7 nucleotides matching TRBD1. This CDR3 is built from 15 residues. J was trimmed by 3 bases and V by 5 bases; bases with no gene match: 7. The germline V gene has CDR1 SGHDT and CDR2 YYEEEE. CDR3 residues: CASRIGGADTGELFF. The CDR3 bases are TGTGCCAGCAGGATAGGGGGCGCGGACACCGGGGAGCTGTTTTTT.

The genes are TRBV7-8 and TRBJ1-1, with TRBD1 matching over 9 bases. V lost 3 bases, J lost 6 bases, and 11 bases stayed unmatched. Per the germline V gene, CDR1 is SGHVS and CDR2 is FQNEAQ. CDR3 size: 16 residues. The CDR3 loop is CASSFTWGQGSSEAFF. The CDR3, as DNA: TGTGCCAGCAGCTTCACCTGGGGACAGGGTTCTTCTGAAGCTTTCTTT.

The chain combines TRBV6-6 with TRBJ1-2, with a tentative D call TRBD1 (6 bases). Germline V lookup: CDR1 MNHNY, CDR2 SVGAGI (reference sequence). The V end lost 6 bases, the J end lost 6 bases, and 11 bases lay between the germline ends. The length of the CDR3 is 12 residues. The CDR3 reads CASSRDMDGYTF. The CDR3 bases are TGTGCCAGCAGCCGGGACATGGATGGCTACACCTTC.

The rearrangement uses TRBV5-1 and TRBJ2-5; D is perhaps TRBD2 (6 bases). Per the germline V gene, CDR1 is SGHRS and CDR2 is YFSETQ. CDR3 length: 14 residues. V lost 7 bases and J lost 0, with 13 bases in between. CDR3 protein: CASRAGTYQETQYF. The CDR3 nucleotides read TGCGCCAGCCGAGCGGGCACGTACCAAGAGACCCAGTACTTC. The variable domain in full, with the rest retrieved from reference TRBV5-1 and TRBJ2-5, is KAGVTQTPRYLIKTRGQQVTLSCSPISGHRSVSWYQQTPGQGLQFLFEYFSETQRNKGNFPGRFSGRQFSNSRSEMNVSTLELGDSALYLCASRAGTYQETQYFGPGTRLLVL.

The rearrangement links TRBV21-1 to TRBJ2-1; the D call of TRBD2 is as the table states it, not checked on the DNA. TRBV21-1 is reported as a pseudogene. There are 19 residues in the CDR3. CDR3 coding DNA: TGTGCCAGCAGCAAAGTCTCCATCCTACGGGGGTACTCCTACAATGAGCAGTTCTTC. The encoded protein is CASSKVSILRGYSYNEQFF.

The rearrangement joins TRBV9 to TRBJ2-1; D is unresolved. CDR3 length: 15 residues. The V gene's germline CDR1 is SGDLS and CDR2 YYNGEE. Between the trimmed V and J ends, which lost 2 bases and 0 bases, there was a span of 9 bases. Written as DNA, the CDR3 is TGTGCCAGCAGCGTGGACCACAACTCCTACAATGAGCAGTTCTTC. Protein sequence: CASSVDHNSYNEQFF.

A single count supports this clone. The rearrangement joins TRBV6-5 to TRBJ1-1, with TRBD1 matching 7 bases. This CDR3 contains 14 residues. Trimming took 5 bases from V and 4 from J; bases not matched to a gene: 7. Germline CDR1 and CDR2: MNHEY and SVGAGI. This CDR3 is CASSNQGGTTEAFF. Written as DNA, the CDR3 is TGTGCCAGCAGTAACCAGGGGGGGACCACTGAAGCTTTCTTT.

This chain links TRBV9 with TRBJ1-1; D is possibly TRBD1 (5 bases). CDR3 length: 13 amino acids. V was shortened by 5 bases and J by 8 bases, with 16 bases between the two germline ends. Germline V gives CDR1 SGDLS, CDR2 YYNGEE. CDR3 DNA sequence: TGTGCCAGCAGGGCCTCCGATCGGGGGGAAGCTTTCTTT. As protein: CASRASDRGEAFF.

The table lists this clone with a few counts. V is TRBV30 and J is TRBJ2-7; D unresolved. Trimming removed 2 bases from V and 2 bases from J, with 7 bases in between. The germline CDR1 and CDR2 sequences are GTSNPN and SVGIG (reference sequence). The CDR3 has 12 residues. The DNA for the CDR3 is TGTGCCTGGAGTATACAGCCCTACGAGCAGTACTTC. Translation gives CAWSIQPYEQYF.